These 24 T cell receptor beta chains share one sample of origin, sequenced in a study of shared clonotypes between healthy human individuals. The table came from immunoSEQ multiplex PCR; TCRdb's copy has only in-frame clones and leaves some out. The sample holds around 530,000 clones, around 76% seen once. Input material: PBMCs. These TCRs come from a woman in her forties in good health. Some clones in this sample may be carry-over from other donors' samples.

The J gene is TRBJ2-5, the V gene TRBV28; the match to TRBD1 covers 8 bases. This CDR3 contains 13 residues. CDR1 and CDR2 from the germline V gene are MDHEN and SYDVKM. Trimming at V came to 5 bases and at J to 5 bases, leaving 4 bases not matched to a gene. This CDR3 is CASSLGQVETQYF. Written as DNA, the CDR3 is TGTGCCAGCAGTCTGGGACAGGTTGAGACCCAGTACTTC. Full variable domain (missing parts from reference TRBV28 and TRBJ2-5): DVKVTQSSRYLVKRTGEKVFLECVQDMDHENMFWYRQDPGLGLRLIYFSYDVKMKEKGDIPEGYSVSREKKERFSLILESASTNQTSMYLCASSLGQVETQYFGPGTRLLVL.

The chain combines TRBV30 with TRBJ1-5; D may be TRBD1 (5 bases). Per germline, CDR1 GTSNPN and CDR2 SVGIG (reference sequence). The germline V and J ends were trimmed by 5 bases and 0 bases, with 14 bases remaining between them. The CDR3 has 15 amino acids. As DNA, the CDR3 is TGTGCCTGGGCGAGAGGACAACATAGCAATCAGCCCCAGCATTTT. Its translation is CAWARGQHSNQPQHF.

The J gene is TRBJ2-3, the V gene TRBV30; D ambiguous. The CDR3 has 12 residues. Trimming shortened V by 1 base and J by 5 bases, and 7 bases separated the two germline ends. The germline V gene has CDR1 GTSNPN and CDR2 SVGIG (reference sequence). CDR3 in DNA: TGTGCCTGGAGTGCCAGAGAAGATACGCAGTATTTT. Translation: CAWSAREDTQYF.

The rearrangement links TRBV19 to TRBJ2-1; 9 bases fit TRBD2. Looked up from germline, CDR1 is LNHDA and CDR2 is SQIVND (reference sequence). The CDR3 covers 16 residues. After removal of 2 bases from V and 6 bases from J, the junction contained 8 bases not matched to a gene. The CDR3 DNA reads TGTGCCAGTAGTATAACTAGCGGGCCACCTACCAATGAGCAGTTCTTC. Residues: CASSITSGPPTNEQFF.

This clone was detected a few times. This chain links TRBV9 with TRBJ2-3; D gene uncertain. The CDR3 runs 14 residues. V lost 0 bases to trimming and J lost 3 bases, with 8 bases between them. Germline CDR1 and CDR2: SGDLS and YYNGEE. The CDR3 spells CASSVAQETDTQYF. Written as DNA, the CDR3 is TGTGCCAGCAGCGTAGCTCAGGAGACAGATACGCAGTATTTT.

The rearrangement uses TRBV28 and TRBJ2-7; D is unclear. This CDR3 has 11 residues. The germline V gene encodes CDR1 MDHEN and CDR2 SYDVKM. V was clipped by 5 bases and J by 1 base, with 3 bases between them. CDR3 residues: CASSESYEQYF. In DNA, the CDR3 is TGTGCCAGCAGTGAGTCCTACGAGCAGTACTTC.

This chain links TRBV30 with TRBJ1-2, with TRBD1 matching over 7 bases. The germline V gene encodes CDR1 GTSNPN and CDR2 SVGIG (reference sequence). CDR3 length: 14 residues. Trimming at V came to 0 bases and at J to 3 bases, leaving 4 bases not matched to a gene. Here the CDR3 reads CAWSVGGKYYGYTF. The CDR3 coding sequence is TGTGCCTGGAGTGTAGGGGGCAAGTACTATGGCTACACCTTC.

The chain uses TRBV9 and TRBJ2-3; D remains ambiguous. Germline CDR1 SGDLS, CDR2 YYNGEE. CDR3 length equals 13 residues. The V end was cut by 0 bases, the J end by 5 bases, with 7 bases between. The CDR3 region has the DNA TGTGCCAGCAGCGTAGAGGTTCTAGATACGCAGTATTTT. It translates to CASSVEVLDTQYF. Full variable domain (remainder filled in from reference TRBV9 and TRBJ2-3): DSGVTQTPKHLITATGQRVTLRCSPRSGDLSVYWYQQSLDQGLQFLIQYYNGEERAKGNILERFSAQQFPDLHSELNLSSLELGDSALYFCASSVEVLDTQYFGPGTRLTVL.

The rearrangement uses TRBV28 and TRBJ2-7; 12 bases line up with TRBD2. This CDR3 has 14 amino acids. Germline trimming cut 8 bases from V and 4 bases from J; bases unmatched to any gene: 6. Germline loops: CDR1 MDHEN, CDR2 SYDVKM. CDR3 amino acids: CASGTSGLLYEQYF. DNA for the CDR3: TGTGCCAGCGGGACTAGCGGGCTGTTGTACGAGCAGTACTTC.

The chain uses TRBV21-1 and TRBJ2-7; TRBD2 reflects the table's D call only, with no check against the DNA. TRBV21-1 is given as a pseudogene. This CDR3 has 14 amino acids. CDR3 sequence: CASSKVGGTHEQYF. The CDR3 region has the DNA TGTGCCAGCAGCAAAGTGGGGGGGACCCACGAGCAGTACTTC.

A word on this clone: A far larger clone is one base from this, pointing to a likely read error. This chain connects TRBV30 to TRBJ1-5; D ambiguous. Germline CDR1 reads GTSNPN; CDR2 reads SVGIG (reference sequence). Trimming pared 1 base from V and 3 bases from J, leaving 4 bases between. The CDR3 runs 12 residues. The CDR3 loop is CAWSGNNQPQHF. For the CDR3, the DNA is TGTGCCTGGAGTGGGAACAATCAGCCCCAGCATTTT.

CDR3 sequence (DNA): TGTGCCAGCAGAACTAGGAGGAACACCGGGGAGCTGTTTTTT. It encodes CASRTRRNTGELFF. This chain joins TRBV27 and TRBJ2-2; tentative D call: TRBD2 (5 bases). V lost 6 bases and J lost 1, with 9 bases in between. The CDR3 is made up of 14 amino acids. Germline CDR1 reads MNHEY; CDR2 reads SMNVEV (reference sequence).

This sequence joins TRBV28 and TRBJ2-3, with D maybe TRBD2 (6 bases). The ends were cut back, 2 bases at V and 0 bases at J, with 18 bases in the middle. The CDR3 covers 18 residues. The germline CDR1 and CDR2 sequences are MDHEN and SYDVKM. The CDR3 here is CASSLIGVGGGSTDTQYF. The CDR3 region has the DNA TGTGCCAGCAGTTTAATAGGTGTTGGGGGAGGCAGCACAGATACGCAGTATTTT.

This chain links TRBV10-3 with TRBJ2-7, with TRBD2 matching over 10 bases. V was pared by 5 bases and J by 2 bases, with 3 bases of the junction left unmatched. CDR1 and CDR2 (germline): ENHRY, SYGVKD. The CDR3 has 14 residues. CDR3 sequence: CAISSAGGTYEQYF. Written as DNA, the CDR3 is TGTGCCATCAGTTCAGCGGGAGGGACCTACGAGCAGTACTTC.

In the case of this clone: Distinct nucleotide sequences in the sample also encode this CDR3. For the CDR3, the DNA is TGTGCCAGCACTGACACTGGGCGCCCCGGTGGTGGAACTTTCTTT. Its translation: CASTDTGRPGGGTFF. The rearrangement links TRBV6-1 to TRBJ1-1, with unresolved D. CDR1 is MNHNS and CDR2 is SASEGT in the germline V gene. The CDR3 covers 15 residues. Trimming shortened V by 7 bases and J by 12 bases, and 27 bases separated the two germline ends.

The chain employs TRBV5-1 and TRBJ2-1, with D perhaps matching TRBD2 (5 bases). V was shortened by 4 bases and J by 8 bases, with 19 bases between the two germline ends. Germline loops: CDR1 SGHRS, CDR2 YFSETQ. The CDR3 contains 15 residues. The CDR3 nucleotides are TGCGCCAGCAGCCCAGGAGGAGGTTACGTGGATGAGCAGTTCTTC. Translating it yields CASSPGGGYVDEQFF.

V gene TRBV5-1 combines with J gene TRBJ2-3; weak D call: TRBD2 (6 bases). Deletions cut 6 bases from V and 1 base from J, with 12 bases between. Germline loops: CDR1 SGHRS, CDR2 YFSETQ. CDR3 size: 14 residues. The CDR3, as DNA: TGCGCCAGCACACCGGGACTTGGCACAGATACGCAGTATTTT. This codes for CASTPGLGTDTQYF. Variable domain in full (rest from reference TRBV5-1 and TRBJ2-3): KAGVTQTPRYLIKTRGQQVTLSCSPISGHRSVSWYQQTPGQGLQFLFEYFSETQRNKGNFPGRFSGRQFSNSRSEMNVSTLELGDSALYLCASTPGLGTDTQYFGPGTRLTVL.

On this clone itself: One base away lies a much larger clone, so this may be a sequencing read error. V and J are TRBV29-1 and TRBJ2-3, with 10 bases identical to TRBD2. The V and J ends lost 7 bases and 1 base, in that order; junction bases with no gene match: 2. Germline CDR1 reads SQVTM; CDR2 reads ANQGSEA. This CDR3 spans 13 amino acids. For the CDR3, the DNA is TGCAGCGACACTAGCGGGGGCACAGATACGCAGTATTTT. This encodes CSDTSGGTDTQYF.

This chain uses TRBV28 with TRBJ1-3; D is uncertain. Germline assignment: CDR1 MDHEN and CDR2 SYDVKM. V shed 3 bases and J shed 0 bases, with 12 bases lying between them. This CDR3 region has 16 residues. The CDR3 region has the DNA TGTGCCAGCAGTTTGCAAGGACTGCCCTCTGGAAACACCATATATTTT. Its protein is CASSLQGLPSGNTIYF.

V gene TRBV11-1 combines with J gene TRBJ2-2; 9 nucleotides line up with TRBD1. Per germline, CDR1 SGHAT and CDR2 FQDESV (reference sequence). The trim removed 3 bases at V and 3 bases at J, leaving 5 bases unmatched. CDR3 length: 16 amino acids. CDR3 region: CASSFNRGRDTGELFF. The CDR3 DNA reads TGTGCCAGCAGCTTCAACAGGGGGCGGGACACCGGGGAGCTGTTTTTT.

This clone occurred a few times. Since a far larger clone is one base different, this is likely a read error. This chain links TRBV30 with TRBJ2-7, with D perhaps given as TRBD1 or TRBD2 (5 bases each). Germline CDR1 reads GTSNPN; CDR2 reads SVGIG (reference sequence). The CDR3 totals 13 residues. V shed 7 bases and J shed 3 bases, with 16 bases lying between them. DNA for the CDR3: TGTGCCTCGCCGGGACCGTCCGTCTACGAGCAGTACTTC. Its protein product is CASPGPSVYEQYF.

Of note for this clone: Since a far larger clone is one base different, this is likely a read error. The identical CDR3 is also encoded by other nucleotide sequences in the sample. The chain combines TRBV11-2 with TRBJ2-5, with 9 positions matching TRBD1. Matching the DNA end better, TRBJ2-7 makes the J call doubtful. The CDR3 is 16 residues long. CDR1 is SGHAT, CDR2 FQNNGV, per germline. The CDR3 sequence is CASSLRPGQGPYEQYF. In DNA, the CDR3 is TGTGCCAGCAGCTTAAGACCGGGACAGGGACCCTACGAGCAGTACTTC.

The genes are TRBV11-2 and TRBJ2-1; 8 nucleotides line up with TRBD2. The CDR3 has 17 amino acids. In germline, CDR1 is SGHAT, CDR2 FQNNGV. Unmatched junction bases numbered 5, after V lost 1 base and J lost 0 bases. CDR3 coding DNA: TGTGCCAGCAGCTTAGGGGCGGGAGGAACCTCCTACAATGAGCAGTTCTTC. Its protein is CASSLGAGGTSYNEQFF.

The CDR3 spells CASTPTGTSVPGGETQYF. For the CDR3, the DNA is TGTGCCAGCACTCCAACCGGGACTAGCGTCCCCGGGGGGGAGACCCAGTACTTC. The chain recombines TRBV7-2 with TRBJ2-5; 10 bases align to TRBD2. Germline V gene data show CDR1 as SGHTA and CDR2 as FQGNSA. The CDR3 has 18 amino acids. The trim removed 7 bases at V and 5 bases at J, leaving 19 bases unmatched.